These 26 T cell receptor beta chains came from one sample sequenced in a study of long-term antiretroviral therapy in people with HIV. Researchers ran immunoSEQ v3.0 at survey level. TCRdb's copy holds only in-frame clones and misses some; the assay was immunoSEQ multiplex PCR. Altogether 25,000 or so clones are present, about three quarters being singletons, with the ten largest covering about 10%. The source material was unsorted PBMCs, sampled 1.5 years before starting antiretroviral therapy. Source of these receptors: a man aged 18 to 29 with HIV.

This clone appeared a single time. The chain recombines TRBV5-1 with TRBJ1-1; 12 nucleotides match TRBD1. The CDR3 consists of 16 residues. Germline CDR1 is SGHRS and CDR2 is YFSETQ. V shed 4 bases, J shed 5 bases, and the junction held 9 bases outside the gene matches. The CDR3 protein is CASSPGTGGAGTEAFF. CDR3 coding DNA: TGCGCCAGCAGCCCCGGGACAGGGGGCGCAGGGACTGAAGCTTTCTTT.

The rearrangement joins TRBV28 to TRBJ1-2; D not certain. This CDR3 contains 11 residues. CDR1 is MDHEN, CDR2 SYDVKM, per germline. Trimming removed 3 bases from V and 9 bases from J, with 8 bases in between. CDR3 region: CASSFMRSYTF. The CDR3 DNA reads TGTGCCAGCAGTTTTATGAGGAGCTACACCTTC.

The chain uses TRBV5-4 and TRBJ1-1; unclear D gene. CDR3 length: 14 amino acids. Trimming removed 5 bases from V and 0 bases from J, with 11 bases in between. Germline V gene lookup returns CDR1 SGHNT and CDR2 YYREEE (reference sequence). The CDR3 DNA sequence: TGTGCCAGCAGGGAAGGACCGCTGAACACTGAAGCTTTCTTT. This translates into CASREGPLNTEAFF.

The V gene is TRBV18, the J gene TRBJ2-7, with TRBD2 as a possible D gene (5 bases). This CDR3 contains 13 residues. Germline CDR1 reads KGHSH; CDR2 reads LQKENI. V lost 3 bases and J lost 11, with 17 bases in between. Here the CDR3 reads CASSPYNGVEKYF. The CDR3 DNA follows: TGTGCCAGCTCACCGTACAACGGGGTGGAGAAGTACTTC.

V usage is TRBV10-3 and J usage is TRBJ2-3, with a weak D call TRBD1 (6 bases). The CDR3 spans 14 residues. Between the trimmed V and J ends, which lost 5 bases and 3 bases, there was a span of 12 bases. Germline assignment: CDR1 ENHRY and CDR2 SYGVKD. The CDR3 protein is CAISLRGSTDTQYF. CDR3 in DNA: TGTGCCATCAGTCTCAGGGGTTCTACAGATACGCAGTATTTT.

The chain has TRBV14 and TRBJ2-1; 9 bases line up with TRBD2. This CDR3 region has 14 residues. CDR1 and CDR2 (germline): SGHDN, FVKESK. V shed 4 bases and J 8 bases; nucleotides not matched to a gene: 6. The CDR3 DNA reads TGTGCCAGCAGCCTTAGCGGGAGTTGGTATGAGCAGTTCTTC. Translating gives CASSLSGSWYEQFF.

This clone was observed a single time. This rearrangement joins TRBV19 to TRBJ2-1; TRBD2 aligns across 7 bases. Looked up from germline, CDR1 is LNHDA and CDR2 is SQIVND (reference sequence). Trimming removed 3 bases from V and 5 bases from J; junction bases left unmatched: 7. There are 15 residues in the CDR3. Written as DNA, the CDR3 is TGTGCCAGTAGTATTCGGGAGGCTGTCAACAATGAGCAGTTCTTC. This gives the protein CASSIREAVNNEQFF. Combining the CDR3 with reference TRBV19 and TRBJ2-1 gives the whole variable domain DGGITQSPKYLFRKEGQNVTLSCEQNLNHDAMYWYRQDPGQGLRLIYYSQIVNDFQKGDIAEGYSVSREKKESFPLTVTSAQKNPTAFYLCASSIREAVNNEQFFGPGTRLTVL.

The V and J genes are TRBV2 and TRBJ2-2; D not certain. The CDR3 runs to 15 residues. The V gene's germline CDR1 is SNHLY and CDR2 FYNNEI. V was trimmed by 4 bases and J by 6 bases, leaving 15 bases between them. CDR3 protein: CASSVVFAGAGELFF. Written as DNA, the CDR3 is TGTGCCAGCAGTGTTGTTTTTGCAGGAGCCGGGGAGCTGTTTTTT. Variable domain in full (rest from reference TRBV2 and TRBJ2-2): EPEVTQTPSHQVTQMGQEVILRCVPISNHLYFYWYRQILGQKVEFLVSFYNNEISEKSEIFDDQFSVERPDGSNFTLKIRSTKLEDSAMYFCASSVVFAGAGELFFGEGSRLTVL.

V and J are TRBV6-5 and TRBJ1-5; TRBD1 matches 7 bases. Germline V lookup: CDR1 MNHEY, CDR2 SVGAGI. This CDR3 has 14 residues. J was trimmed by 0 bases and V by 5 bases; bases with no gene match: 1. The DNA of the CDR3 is TGTGCCAGCAGTGGACAGGCTAGCAATCAGCCCCAGCATTTT. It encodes CASSGQASNQPQHF.

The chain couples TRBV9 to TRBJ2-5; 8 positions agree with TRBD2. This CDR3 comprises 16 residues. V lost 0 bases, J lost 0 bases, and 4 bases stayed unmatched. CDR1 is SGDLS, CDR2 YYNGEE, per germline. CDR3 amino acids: CASSVEREGHQETQYF. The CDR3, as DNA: TGTGCCAGCAGCGTAGAACGGGAGGGACACCAAGAGACCCAGTACTTC.

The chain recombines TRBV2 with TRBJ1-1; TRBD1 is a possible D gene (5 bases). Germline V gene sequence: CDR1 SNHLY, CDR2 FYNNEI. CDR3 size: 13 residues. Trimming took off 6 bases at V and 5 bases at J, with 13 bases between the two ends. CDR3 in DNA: TGTGCCAGCAGGGGGGATGTGGGAACTGAAGCTTTCTTT. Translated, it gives CASRGDVGTEAFF. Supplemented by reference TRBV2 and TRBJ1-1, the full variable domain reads EPEVTQTPSHQVTQMGQEVILRCVPISNHLYFYWYRQILGQKVEFLVSFYNNEISEKSEIFDDQFSVERPDGSNFTLKIRSTKLEDSAMYFCASRGDVGTEAFFGQGTRLTVV.

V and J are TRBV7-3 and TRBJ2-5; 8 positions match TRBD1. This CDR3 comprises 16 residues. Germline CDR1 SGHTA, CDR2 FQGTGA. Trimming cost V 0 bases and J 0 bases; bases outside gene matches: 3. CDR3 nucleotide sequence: TGTGCCAGCAGCTTAACGGGGGACAGGTACCAAGAGACCCAGTACTTC. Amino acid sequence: CASSLTGDRYQETQYF.

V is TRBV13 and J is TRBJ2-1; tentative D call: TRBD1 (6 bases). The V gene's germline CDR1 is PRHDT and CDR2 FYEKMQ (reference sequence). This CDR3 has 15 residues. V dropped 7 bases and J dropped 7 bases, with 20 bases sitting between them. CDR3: CASTSEWGPENEQFF. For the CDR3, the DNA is TGTGCCAGCACCTCTGAATGGGGGCCGGAAAATGAGCAGTTCTTC.

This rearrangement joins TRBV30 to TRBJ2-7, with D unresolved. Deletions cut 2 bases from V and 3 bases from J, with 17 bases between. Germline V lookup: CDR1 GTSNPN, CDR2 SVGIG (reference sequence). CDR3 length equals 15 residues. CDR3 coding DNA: TGTGCCTGGAGTCCTCGTCCTCGGTCCTTCTACGAGCAGTACTTC. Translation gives CAWSPRPRSFYEQYF.

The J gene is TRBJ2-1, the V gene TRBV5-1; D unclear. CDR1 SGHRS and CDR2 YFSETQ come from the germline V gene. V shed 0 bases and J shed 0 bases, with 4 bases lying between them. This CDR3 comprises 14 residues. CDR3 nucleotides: TGCGCCAGCAGCTTGGGTAGCTCCTACAATGAGCAGTTCTTC. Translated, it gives CASSLGSSYNEQFF. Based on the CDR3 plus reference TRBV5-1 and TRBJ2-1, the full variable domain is KAGVTQTPRYLIKTRGQQVTLSCSPISGHRSVSWYQQTPGQGLQFLFEYFSETQRNKGNFPGRFSGRQFSNSRSEMNVSTLELGDSALYLCASSLGSSYNEQFFGPGTRLTVL.

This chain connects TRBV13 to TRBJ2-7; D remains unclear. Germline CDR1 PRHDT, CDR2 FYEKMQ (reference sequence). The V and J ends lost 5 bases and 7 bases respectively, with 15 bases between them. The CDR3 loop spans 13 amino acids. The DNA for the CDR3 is TGTGCCAGCAGCCCCCGGATTTCAAAGGAGCAGTACTTC. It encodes CASSPRISKEQYF.

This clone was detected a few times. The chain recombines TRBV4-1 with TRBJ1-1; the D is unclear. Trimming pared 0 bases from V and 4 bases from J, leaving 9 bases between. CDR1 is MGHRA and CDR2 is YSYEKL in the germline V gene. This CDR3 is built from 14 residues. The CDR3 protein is CASSQESTGTEAFF. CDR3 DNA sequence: TGCGCCAGCAGCCAAGAGTCCACGGGCACTGAAGCTTTCTTT.

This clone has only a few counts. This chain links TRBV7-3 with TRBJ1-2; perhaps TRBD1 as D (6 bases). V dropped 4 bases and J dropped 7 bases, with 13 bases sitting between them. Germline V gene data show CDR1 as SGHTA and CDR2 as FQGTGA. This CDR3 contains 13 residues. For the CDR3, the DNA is TGTGCCAGCAGCTCCGGAGGGGGAAGTGGCTACACCTTC. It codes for CASSSGGGSGYTF.

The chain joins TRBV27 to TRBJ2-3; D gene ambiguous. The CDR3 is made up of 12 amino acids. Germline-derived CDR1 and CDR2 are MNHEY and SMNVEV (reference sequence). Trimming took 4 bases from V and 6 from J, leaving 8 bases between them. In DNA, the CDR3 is TGTGCCAGCAGTTCACCCCCCGATACGCAGTATTTT. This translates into CASSSPPDTQYF.

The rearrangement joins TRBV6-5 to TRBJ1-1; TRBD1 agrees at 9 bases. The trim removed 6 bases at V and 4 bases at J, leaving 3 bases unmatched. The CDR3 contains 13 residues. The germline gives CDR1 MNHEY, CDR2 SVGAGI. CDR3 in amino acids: CASRGQGSTEAFF. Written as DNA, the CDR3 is TGTGCCAGCAGGGGACAGGGAAGCACTGAAGCTTTCTTT.

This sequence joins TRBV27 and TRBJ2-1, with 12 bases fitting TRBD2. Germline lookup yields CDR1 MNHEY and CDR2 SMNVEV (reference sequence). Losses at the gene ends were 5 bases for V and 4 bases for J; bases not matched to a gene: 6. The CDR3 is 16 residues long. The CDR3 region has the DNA TGTGCCAGCAGTCCTGGGACTAGCGGGCTTTACAATGAGCAGTTCTTC. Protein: CASSPGTSGLYNEQFF.

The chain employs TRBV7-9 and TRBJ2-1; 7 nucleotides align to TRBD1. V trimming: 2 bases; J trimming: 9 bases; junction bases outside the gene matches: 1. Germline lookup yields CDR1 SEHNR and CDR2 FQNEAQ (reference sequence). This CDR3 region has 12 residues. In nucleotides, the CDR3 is TGTGCCAGCAGCTTACGGACAGGTGAGCAGTTCTTC. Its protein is CASSLRTGEQFF.

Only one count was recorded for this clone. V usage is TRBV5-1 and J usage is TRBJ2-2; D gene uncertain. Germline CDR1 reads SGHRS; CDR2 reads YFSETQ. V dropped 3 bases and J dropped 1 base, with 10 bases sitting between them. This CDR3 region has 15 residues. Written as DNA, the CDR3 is TGCGCCAGCAGCTCAGTTCTCTGGAACACCGGGGAGCTGTTTTTT. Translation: CASSSVLWNTGELFF.

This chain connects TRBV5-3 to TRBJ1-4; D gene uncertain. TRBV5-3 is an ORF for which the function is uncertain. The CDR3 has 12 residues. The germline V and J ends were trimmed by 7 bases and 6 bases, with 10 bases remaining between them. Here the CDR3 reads CARVGRDEKLFF. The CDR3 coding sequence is TGTGCCAGAGTCGGGCGCGATGAAAAACTGTTTTTT.

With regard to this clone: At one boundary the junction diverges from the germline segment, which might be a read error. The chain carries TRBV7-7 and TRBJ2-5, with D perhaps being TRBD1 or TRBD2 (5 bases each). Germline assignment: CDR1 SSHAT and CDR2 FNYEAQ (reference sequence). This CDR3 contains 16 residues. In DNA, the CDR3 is TGTGCTAGCAGCTCTGGTTGGTGGGGGATCCAAGAGACCCAGTACTTC. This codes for CASSSGWWGIQETQYF.

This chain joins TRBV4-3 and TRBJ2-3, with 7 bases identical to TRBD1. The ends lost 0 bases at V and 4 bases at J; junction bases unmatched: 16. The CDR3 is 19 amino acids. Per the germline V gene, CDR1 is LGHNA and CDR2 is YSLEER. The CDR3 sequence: CASSQDRGTGVRLPDTQYF. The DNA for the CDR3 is TGCGCCAGCAGCCAAGATCGGGGAACAGGGGTCCGCCTCCCAGATACGCAGTATTTT.